The present T cell receptor (beta chain) was sequenced within a study of T cell responses to AZD1222 COVID-19 vaccine. The study, taken as a whole, reports: The donor cohort was predominantly white British with a female majority, and clonal diversity may have been underestimated. Distributed over spike, vaccine-associated CD4 TCRs predominated at 160-218 and 743-854. Receipt of two AZD1222 doses was followed by a rise in Spike-specific TCR breadth and depth.

Profiling relied on immunoSEQ multiplex PCR, and the TCRdb table lists in-frame clones only, not all of them. The top ten hold about 3% of the sample, which has approximately 130,000 clones, 93% seen once. Between the trimmed V and J ends, which lost 4 bases and 7 bases, there was a span of 12 bases. This CDR3 comprises 14 residues. CDR1 and CDR2 from the germline V gene are SGHTS and YDEGEE. Note on this clone: The antigen remains undetermined.

V and J are TRBV5-8 and TRBJ1-6, with D unresolved. Sequencing was performed on peripheral blood, taken on day 0 of AZD1222 vaccination. This clonotype originated in an adult in good health. In DNA form, the CDR3 reads TGTGCCAGCAGCCCACGGTTGTGGAATTCACCCCTCCACTTT. It translates to CASSPRLWNSPLHF.